This is a list of T cell receptor beta chains from one sample in a study of monozygotic twins with inflammatory bowel disease. Reprocessing the 5' RACE reads, TCRdb reports a single entry for every CDR3 protein and omits DNA. This sample's clone table lists about 450,000 distinct CDR3 sequences. The specimen sequenced was blood. Receptor source: a human donor with ulcerative colitis or Crohn's disease, or a healthy co-twin of an affected twin (not recorded which). Both conserved end residues are part of each CDR3. Each record gives: J gene, V gene, CDR3 protein.

TRBJ2-1,TRBV2,CASMLGTGPYNEQFF
TRBJ2-2,TRBV5-1,CASSFTSGNGGELFF
TRBJ1-1,TRBV20-1,CSARARTHTEAFF
TRBJ1-5,TRBV20-1,CSARNGGQPQHF
TRBJ1-1,TRBV5-1,CASSLDRDTEAFF
TRBJ2-4,TRBV4-2,CASSLPGTGNIQYF
TRBJ2-3,TRBV20-1,CSARSASGATDTQYF
TRBJ2-2,TRBV5-1,CASSLTGILTGELFF
TRBJ2-7,TRBV4-2,CASRSSGTYEQYF
TRBJ2-1,TRBV19,CASSIFAGGDNEQFF
TRBJ2-5,TRBV5-1,CASSLVSDRETQYF
TRBJ2-2,TRBV20-1,CSATIPGSGRELFF
TRBJ2-3,TRBV5-1,CASRTGGSTDTQYF
TRBJ2-1,TRBV4-1,CASSQAGSTGYEQFF
TRBJ2-2,TRBV4-3,CASSHKRGAANTGELFF
TRBJ2-7,TRBV29-1,CSVGYFSYEQYF
TRBJ1-1,TRBV20-1,CSASVRGNTEAFF
TRBJ2-1,TRBV7-3,CASSFGPPPGNEQFF
TRBJ2-6,TRBV20-1,CSVVLSSGANVLTF
TRBJ2-7,TRBV5-8,CASSLRPTGRYEQYF
TRBJ2-7,TRBV20-1,CSARTSGDYEQYF
TRBJ2-2,TRBV6-5,CASSYSRLAGVPGELFF
TRBJ1-3,TRBV20-1,CSASDRGAIYF
TRBJ1-4,TRBV20-1,CSAPGAPPNEKLFF
TRBJ1-2,TRBV3-1,CASSSQSLYYGYTF
TRBJ1-1,TRBV6-2/TRBV6-3,CASNRDALSTEAFF
TRBJ2-5,TRBV5-1,CASSRDFQGAQKTQYF
TRBJ2-1,TRBV6-1,CASNLAGAYNEQFF
TRBJ2-7,TRBV10-3,CAISDPVWTLSGVYEQYF
TRBJ2-1,TRBV20-1,CSARTYSTGEQFF
TRBJ2-5,TRBV6-2/TRBV6-3,CASSDVETQYF
TRBJ2-1,TRBV24-1,CATSAPNQGSSYNEQFF
TRBJ2-3,TRBV5-6,CASSFSGRGTDTQYF
TRBJ2-7,TRBV27,CASSVAGGSYEQYF
TRBJ2-7,TRBV5-1,CASSYAAGHYEQYF
TRBJ2-3,TRBV5-1,CASSVGGEGGTDTQYF
TRBJ2-3,TRBV29-1,CSGRPSTDTQYF
TRBJ2-1,TRBV12-3/TRBV12-4,CASSGLNSGTYNEQFF
TRBJ2-3,TRBV7-2,CASSPPSGSLGDTQYF
TRBJ2-2,TRBV6-5,CASSYPGTGASRGELFF
TRBJ1-5,TRBV19,CASSMSGPGQPQHF
TRBJ2-1,TRBV7-2,CASSKSHSVGNEQFF